These T cell receptor beta chains were read from a single sample in a study of blood T cell repertoires in COVID-19. Assay: immunoSEQ multiplex PCR; the TCRdb copy retains only in-frame clones and omits some. The repertoire includes roughly 250,000 clones, nearly 90% of them detected once, and 2% to 2.5% sits in the top ten. Sequencing was carried out using peripheral blood. The receptors originated from a middle-aged woman who had recovered from COVID-19. The CDR3 runs from the conserved cysteine through the conserved F or W. Each record gives: V gene, clone size, J gene, D gene, CDR3 DNA, CDR3 protein. The D gene is left open where the match is weak. Not all rows give a size; the values are once, few, many and, for expanded clones, a class.

>TRBV6-1|.|TRBJ1-6|TRBD1
TGTGCCAGCAGTGTGGACAGGGGGTCGAGCTCCTATAATTCACCCCTCCACTTT
CASSVDRGSSSYNSPLHF
>TRBV5-6|.|TRBJ2-5|.
TGTGCCAGCAGCTTGGTACCAGGCTCACCGCAAGAGACCCAGTACTTC
CASSLVPGSPQETQYF
>TRBV11-2|.|TRBJ2-7|TRBD1
TGTGCCAGCAGGACAGGGGCCCAAGTTCGGTACTTC
CASRTGAQVRYF
>TRBV7-2|.|TRBJ2-7|.
TGTGCCAGCAGCCTACAGGGATACGAGCAGTACTTC
CASSLQGYEQYF
>TRBV7-2|.|TRBJ1-2|.
TGTGCCAGCAGCTTAGGGGGGGAGGGGCTTTATGGCTACACCTTC
CASSLGGEGLYGYTF
>TRBV20-1|few|TRBJ2-5|.
TGCAGTGCTAGTCTTGTGACAGTCACAAAAGAGACCCAGTACTTC
CSASLVTVTKETQYF
>TRBV11-2|.|TRBJ1-2|.
TGTGCCAGCAGCTTCGAGCCGTTCTATGGCTACACCTTC
CASSFEPFYGYTF
>TRBV4-2|.|TRBJ2-1|TRBD1
TGTGCCAGCAGCCAAGGGGGGACCGGGACAGCGAACTACAATGAGCAGTTCTTC
CASSQGGTGTANYNEQFF
>TRBV6-6|once|TRBJ2-2|TRBD1
TGTGCCAGCAGTCGAGAGACAGGGGGGAACACCGGGGAGCTGTTTTTT
CASSRETGGNTGELFF
>TRBV7-2|.|TRBJ2-1|TRBD1
TGTGCCAGCAGTTTAGAGGGACAGGGGTTCAGTGAGCAGTTCTTC
CASSLEGQGFSEQFF
>TRBV7-2|.|TRBJ2-3|.
TGTGCCAGCAGCCTCCCGGTGCGAACGGCAGATACGCAGTATTTT
CASSLPVRTADTQYF
>TRBV28|.|TRBJ2-7|TRBD1
TGTGCCAGCAGTCTCCGACAGGGGAGGCAGTACTTC
CASSLRQGRQYF
>TRBV18|.|TRBJ2-5|.
TGTGCCAGCTTGAGGGGGTACCAAGAGACCCAGTACTTC
CASLRGYQETQYF
>TRBV19|.|TRBJ1-2|.
TGTGCCAGTAGTATAGACCGGGACTATGGCTACACCTTC
CASSIDRDYGYTF
>TRBV19|.|TRBJ1-1|.
TGTGCCAGTAGTGATCCCCTTGGTAGGGGGGGCACTGAAGCTTTCTTT
CASSDPLGRGGTEAFF
>TRBV18|.|TRBJ2-7|TRBD2
TGTGCCAGCTCCCTAGCGGGGTACGAGCAGTACTTC
CASSLAGYEQYF
>TRBV29-1|.|TRBJ2-3|.
TGCAGCGTTTTAGGCCCACAGGGAAAAGATACGCAGTATTTT
CSVLGPQGKDTQYF
>TRBV9|.|TRBJ2-2|TRBD2
TGTGCCAGCAGCGTAGCCGGACTAGGCGGTAACACCGGGGAGCTGTTTTTT
CASSVAGLGGNTGELFF
>TRBV28|.|TRBJ1-5|.
TGTGCCAGCAGTTTATTAGGCGGGTTAAGCAATCAGCCCCAGCATTTT
CASSLLGGLSNQPQHF
>TRBV5-4|.|TRBJ1-4|.
TGTGCCAGCAGCTTGCAGGGGACGGGTGAAAAACTGTTTTTT
CASSLQGTGEKLFF
>TRBV6-5|.|TRBJ2-7|TRBD2
TGTGCCAGCAGTTACTCGGGGGGGGGCTCCTACGAGCAGTACTTC
CASSYSGGGSYEQYF
>TRBV7-8|.|TRBJ1-5|TRBD1
TGTGCCAGCAGCCTAGGACAGGGGTCGACCTACAATCAGCCCCAGCATTTT
CASSLGQGSTYNQPQHF
>TRBV5-1|.|TRBJ2-1|.
TGCGCCAGCAGCTTGTCCAGCCAGCGGGCATACAATGAGCAGTTCTTC
CASSLSSQRAYNEQFF
>TRBV3-1/TRBV3-2|.|TRBJ2-7|TRBD2
TGTGCCAGCAGCCAAGCACTAGCGGGCAGGGACGAGCAGTACTTC
CASSQALAGRDEQYF
>TRBV29-1|.|TRBJ2-5|TRBD2
TGCAGCGTTGTGGGGCGGGGGGCAACCCAGTACTTC
CSVVGRGATQYF
>TRBV15|.|TRBJ1-5|.
TGTGCCACCAGCAGAGATCTCCTCGGGGAAGGTTCTCAGCCCCAGCATTTT
CATSRDLLGEGSQPQHF
>TRBV9|.|TRBJ2-5|TRBD1
TGTGCCAGCGCGTCTACCGGGACAGCGAACAAAGAGACCCAGTACTTC
CASASTGTANKETQYF
>TRBV2|.|TRBJ1-4|TRBD1
TGTGCCAGCAGTGTTGACAGGGGTTGGGGGAATGAAAAACTGTTTTTT
CASSVDRGWGNEKLFF
>TRBV5-4|once|TRBJ2-1|TRBD2
TGTGCCAGCAGCTCCCTGTGGACTAGGGGCAATGAGCAGTTCTTC
CASSSLWTRGNEQFF
>TRBV24-1|.|TRBJ1-5|.
TGTGCCACCAGTGATTCAGGGAACAATCAGCCCCAGCATTTT
CATSDSGNNQPQHF
>TRBV15|.|TRBJ2-2|TRBD1
TGTGCCACCAGCAGACGGGCCGGGACAGGGGGCCCCGGGGAGCTGTTTTTT
CATSRRAGTGGPGELFF
>TRBV20-1|.|TRBJ1-6|.
TGCAGTGCTAGTAAGGACACGTATAATTCACCCCTCCACTTT
CSASKDTYNSPLHF
>TRBV5-5|.|TRBJ1-2|.
TGTGCCAGCAGCGGCTATGGACACTCCCTCTATGGCTACACCTTC
CASSGYGHSLYGYTF
>TRBV11-3|.|TRBJ2-7|.
TGTGCCAGCAGCTTAGATCAATACGAGCAGTACTTC
CASSLDQYEQYF
>TRBV7-2|.|TRBJ2-1|.
TGTGCCAGCAGCTTAGAATCGGGCGGGACCTACAATGAGCAGTTCTTC
CASSLESGGTYNEQFF
>TRBV27|.|TRBJ2-1|TRBD2
TGTGCCAGCAGTTCGGCTAGCGGGAGTCGAAATGAGCAGTTCTTC
CASSSASGSRNEQFF
>TRBV6-4|.|TRBJ1-6|TRBD1
TGTGCCAGCAGCCCGGGACAGAGCTTTGATTCACCCCTCCACTTT
CASSPGQSFDSPLHF
>TRBV4-3|.|TRBJ2-2|TRBD2
TGCGCCAGCAGCCAAGTATTAGCGGGAGATAACGGGGAGCTGTTTTTT
CASSQVLAGDNGELFF
>TRBV11-2|.|TRBJ2-7|TRBD2
TGTGCCAGCAGCTTAATGGTTGGCGGGGGGTCCTACGAGCAGTACTTC
CASSLMVGGGSYEQYF
>TRBV19|.|TRBJ2-1|.
TGTGCCAGTAGTAGGGGGGGAACGACAGGCTACAATGAGCAGTTCTTC
CASSRGGTTGYNEQFF
>TRBV18|.|TRBJ2-2|TRBD2
TGTGCCAGCTCACCACCTGCGGGAGGAAACACCGGGGAGCTGTTTTTT
CASSPPAGGNTGELFF
>TRBV10-3|.|TRBJ2-1|TRBD2
TGTGCCATCAGTGAACGGGGCGGGGGGCGTAATGAGCAGTTCTTC
CAISERGGGRNEQFF
>TRBV6-5|.|TRBJ2-5|.
TGTGCCACCCTCCCGGCGGGGAGGGAGACCCAGTACTTC
CATLPAGRETQYF
>TRBV19|.|TRBJ1-2|TRBD1
TGTGCCAGTAGGGACAGGGTTAACTATGGCTACACCTTC
CASRDRVNYGYTF
>TRBV18|.|TRBJ1-6|.
TGTGCCAGCTCACCATCCGGAGCAGGGAATAATTCACCCCTCCACTTT
CASSPSGAGNNSPLHF
>TRBV19|.|TRBJ2-5|TRBD1
TGTGCCAGTAGGGGGACAGGGCAAGAGACCCAGTACTTC
CASRGTGQETQYF
>TRBV24-1|few|TRBJ1-5|.
TGTGCCACCAGTGATTCGGGCAGGGTGAGCAATCAGCCCCAGCATTTT
CATSDSGRVSNQPQHF
>TRBV21-1|.|TRBJ2-3|.
TGTGCCAGCAGCAAAGACCCAACGCCCCTCTTGAGTACGCAGTATTTT
CASSKDPTPLLSTQYF
>TRBV6-1|.|TRBJ1-2|TRBD1
TGTGCCAGCAGTTTTGACCGGGACAGGCGTTTCTTC
CASSFDRDRRFF
>TRBV7-6|once|TRBJ2-5|TRBD2
TGTGCCAGCAGCCTAGGGGTCGGGGCGGGAGCTGGGGCCCAGTACTTC
CASSLGVGAGAGAQYF
>TRBV6-1|.|TRBJ1-1|TRBD1
TGTGCCAGCAGGGAACCAGGGGGGCACATGAACACTGAAGCTTTCTTT
CASREPGGHMNTEAFF
>TRBV29-1|.|TRBJ2-7|TRBD1
TGCAGCATCGGGACAGGGGAGGGCTACGAGCAGTACTTC
CSIGTGEGYEQYF